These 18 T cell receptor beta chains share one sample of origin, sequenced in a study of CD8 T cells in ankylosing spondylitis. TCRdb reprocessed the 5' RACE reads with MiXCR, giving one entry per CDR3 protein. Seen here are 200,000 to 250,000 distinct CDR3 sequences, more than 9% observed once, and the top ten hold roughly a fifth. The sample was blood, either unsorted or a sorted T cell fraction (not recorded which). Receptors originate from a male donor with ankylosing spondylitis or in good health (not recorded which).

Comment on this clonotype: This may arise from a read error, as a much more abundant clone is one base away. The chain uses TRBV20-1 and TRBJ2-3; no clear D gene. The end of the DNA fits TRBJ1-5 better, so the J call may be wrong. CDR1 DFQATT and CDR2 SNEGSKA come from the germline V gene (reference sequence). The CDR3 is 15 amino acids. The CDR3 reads CSASLELTRSDTQHF. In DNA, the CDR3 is TGCAGTGCTAGCCTCGAATTGACTAGATCAGATACGCAGCATTTT.

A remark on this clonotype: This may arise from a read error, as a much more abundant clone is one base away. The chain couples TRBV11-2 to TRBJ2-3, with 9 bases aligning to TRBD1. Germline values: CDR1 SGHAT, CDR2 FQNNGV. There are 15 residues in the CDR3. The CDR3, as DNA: TGTGCCAGCGGCTTTCCCGACAGGGGGACAGATACGCAGTATTTT. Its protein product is CASGFPDRGTDTQYF.

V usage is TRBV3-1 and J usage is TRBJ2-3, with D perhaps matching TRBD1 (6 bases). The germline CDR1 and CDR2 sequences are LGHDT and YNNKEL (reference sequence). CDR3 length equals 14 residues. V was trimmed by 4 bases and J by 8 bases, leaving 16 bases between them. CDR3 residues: CASSPQGQFSTQYF. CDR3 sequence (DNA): TGTGCCAGCAGCCCGCAAGGACAGTTTTCTACGCAGTATTTT.

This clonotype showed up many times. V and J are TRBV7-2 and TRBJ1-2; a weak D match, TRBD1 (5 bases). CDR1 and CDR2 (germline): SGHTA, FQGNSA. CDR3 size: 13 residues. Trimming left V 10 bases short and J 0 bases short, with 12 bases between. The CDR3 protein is CAIATAANYGYTF. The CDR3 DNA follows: TGTGCCATCGCGACAGCAGCTAACTATGGCTACACCTTC.

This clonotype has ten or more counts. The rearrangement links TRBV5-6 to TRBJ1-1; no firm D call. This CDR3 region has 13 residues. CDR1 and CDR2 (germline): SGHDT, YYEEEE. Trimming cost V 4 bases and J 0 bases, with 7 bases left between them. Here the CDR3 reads CASSDTMNTEAFF. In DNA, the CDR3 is TGTGCCAGCAGCGATACTATGAACACTGAAGCTTTCTTT.

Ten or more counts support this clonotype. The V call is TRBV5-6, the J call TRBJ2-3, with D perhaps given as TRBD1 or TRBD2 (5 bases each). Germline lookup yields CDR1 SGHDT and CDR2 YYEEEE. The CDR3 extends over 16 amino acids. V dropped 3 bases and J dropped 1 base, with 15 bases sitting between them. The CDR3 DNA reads TGTGCCAGCAGCTCCTTTGGACTGGGGGGCACAGATACGCAGTATTTT. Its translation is CASSSFGLGGTDTQYF. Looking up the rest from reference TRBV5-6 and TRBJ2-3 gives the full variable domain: DAGVTQSPTHLIKTRGQQVTLRCSPKSGHDTVSWYQQALGQGPQFIFQYYEEEERQRGNFPDRFSGHQFPNYSSELNVNALLLGDSALYLCASSSFGLGGTDTQYFGPGTRLTVL.

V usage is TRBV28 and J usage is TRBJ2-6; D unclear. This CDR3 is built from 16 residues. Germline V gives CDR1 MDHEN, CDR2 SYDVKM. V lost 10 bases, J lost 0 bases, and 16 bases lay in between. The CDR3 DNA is TGTGCCACCATCCAAGACCGCGGCTCTGGGGCCAACGTCCTGACTTTC. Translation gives CATIQDRGSGANVLTF.

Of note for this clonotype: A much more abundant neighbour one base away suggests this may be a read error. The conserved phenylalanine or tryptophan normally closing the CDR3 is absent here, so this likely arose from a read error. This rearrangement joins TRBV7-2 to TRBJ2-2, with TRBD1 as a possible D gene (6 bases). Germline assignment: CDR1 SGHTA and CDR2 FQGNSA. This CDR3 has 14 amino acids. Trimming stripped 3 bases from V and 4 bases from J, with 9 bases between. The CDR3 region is CASSLTGTTGELFC. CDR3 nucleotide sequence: TGTGCCAGCAGCTTGACAGGCACCACCGGGGAGCTGTTTTGT.

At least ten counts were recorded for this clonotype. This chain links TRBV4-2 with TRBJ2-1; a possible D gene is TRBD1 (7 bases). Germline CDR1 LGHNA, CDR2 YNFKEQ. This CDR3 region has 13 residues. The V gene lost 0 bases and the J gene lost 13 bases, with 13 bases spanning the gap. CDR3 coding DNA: TGTGCCAGCAGCCAAGATAGGAGGGGGCCCCAGTTCTTC. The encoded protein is CASSQDRRGPQFF.

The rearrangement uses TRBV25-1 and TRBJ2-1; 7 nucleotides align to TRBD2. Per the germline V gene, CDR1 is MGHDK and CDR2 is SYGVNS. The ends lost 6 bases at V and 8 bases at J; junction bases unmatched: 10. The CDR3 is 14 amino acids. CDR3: CASREAGDFHEQFF. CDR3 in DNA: TGTGCCAGCAGAGAGGCGGGGGACTTCCATGAGCAGTTCTTC.

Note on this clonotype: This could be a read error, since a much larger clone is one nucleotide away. The CDR3 spells CASSLGTSIRGEQYF. The CDR3 nucleotides read TGTGCCAGCAGCTTGGGGACTAGCATCCGCGGGGAGCAGTACTTC. The chain uses TRBV7-2 and TRBJ2-7; 9 nucleotides agree with TRBD2. This CDR3 contains 15 residues. V dropped 3 bases and J dropped 7; count of bases not matched to a gene: 10. Germline loops: CDR1 SGHTA, CDR2 FQGNSA. Based on the CDR3 plus reference TRBV7-2 and TRBJ2-7, the full variable domain is GAGVSQSPSNKVTEKGKDVELRCDPISGHTALYWYRQSLGQGLEFLIYFQGNSAPDKSGLPSDRFSAERTGGSVSTLTIQRTQQEDSAVYLCASSLGTSIRGEQYFGPGTRLTVT.

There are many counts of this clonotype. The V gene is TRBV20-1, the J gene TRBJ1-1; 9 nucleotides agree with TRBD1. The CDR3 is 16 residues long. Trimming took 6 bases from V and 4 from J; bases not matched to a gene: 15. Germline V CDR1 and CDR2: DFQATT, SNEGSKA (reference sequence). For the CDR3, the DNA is TGCAGTGCCGGACCGCGGACAGGGGCGGGCGGCACTGAAGCTTTCTTT. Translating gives CSAGPRTGAGGTEAFF.

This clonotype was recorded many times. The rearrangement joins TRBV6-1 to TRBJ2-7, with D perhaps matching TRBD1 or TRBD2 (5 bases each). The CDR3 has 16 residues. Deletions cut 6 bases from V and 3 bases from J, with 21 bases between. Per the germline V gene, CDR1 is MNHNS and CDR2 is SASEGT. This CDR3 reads CASSSIPTGPGYEQYF. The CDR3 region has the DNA TGTGCCAGCAGCTCAATCCCGACGGGGCCCGGCTACGAGCAGTACTTC.

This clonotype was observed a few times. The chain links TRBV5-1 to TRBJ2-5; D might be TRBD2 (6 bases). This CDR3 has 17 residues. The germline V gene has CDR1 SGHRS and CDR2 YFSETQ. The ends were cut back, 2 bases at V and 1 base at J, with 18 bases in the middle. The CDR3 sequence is CASSFRLSERVQETQYF. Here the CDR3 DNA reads TGCGCCAGCAGCTTTCGGCTGTCCGAGCGGGTCCAAGAGACCCAGTACTTC.

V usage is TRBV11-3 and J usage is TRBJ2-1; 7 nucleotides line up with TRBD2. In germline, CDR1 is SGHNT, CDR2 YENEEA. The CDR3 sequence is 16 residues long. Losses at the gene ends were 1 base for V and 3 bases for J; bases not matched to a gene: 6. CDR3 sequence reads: CASSLGGGGVYNEQFF. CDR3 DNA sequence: TGTGCCAGCAGCTTAGGGGGCGGGGGTGTCTACAATGAGCAGTTCTTC.

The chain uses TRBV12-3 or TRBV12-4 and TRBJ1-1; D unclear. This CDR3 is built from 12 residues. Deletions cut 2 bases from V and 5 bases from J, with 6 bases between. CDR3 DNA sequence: TGTGCCAGCAGTTTATTTGGAACTGAAGCTTTCTTT. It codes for CASSLFGTEAFF.

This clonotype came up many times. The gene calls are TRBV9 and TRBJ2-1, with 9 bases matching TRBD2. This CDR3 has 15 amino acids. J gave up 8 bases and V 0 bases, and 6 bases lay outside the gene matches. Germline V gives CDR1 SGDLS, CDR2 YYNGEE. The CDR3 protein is CASSVEAGGLDEQFF. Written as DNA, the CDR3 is TGTGCCAGCAGCGTAGAAGCGGGGGGACTCGATGAGCAGTTCTTC.

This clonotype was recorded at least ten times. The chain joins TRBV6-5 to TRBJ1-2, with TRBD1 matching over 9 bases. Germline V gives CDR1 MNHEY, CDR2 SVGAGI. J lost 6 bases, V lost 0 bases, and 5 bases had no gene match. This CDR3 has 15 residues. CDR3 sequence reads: CASSYSTGGVDGYTF. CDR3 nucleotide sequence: TGTGCCAGCAGTTACTCGACAGGGGGAGTGGATGGCTACACCTTC.